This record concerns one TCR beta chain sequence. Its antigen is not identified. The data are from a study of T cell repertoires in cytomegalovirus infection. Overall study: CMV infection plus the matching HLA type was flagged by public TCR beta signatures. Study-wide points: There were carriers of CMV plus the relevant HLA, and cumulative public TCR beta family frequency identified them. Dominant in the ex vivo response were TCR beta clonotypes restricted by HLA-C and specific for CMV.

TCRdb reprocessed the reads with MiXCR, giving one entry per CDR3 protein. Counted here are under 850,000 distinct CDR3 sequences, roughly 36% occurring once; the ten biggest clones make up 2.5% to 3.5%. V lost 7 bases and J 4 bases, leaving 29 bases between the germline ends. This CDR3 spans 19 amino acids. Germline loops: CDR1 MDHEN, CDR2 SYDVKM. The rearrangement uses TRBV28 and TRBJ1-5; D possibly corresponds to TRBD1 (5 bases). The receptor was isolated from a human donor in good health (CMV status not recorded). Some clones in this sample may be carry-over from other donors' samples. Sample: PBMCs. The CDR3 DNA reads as TGTGCCAGCACCCCGGGTAGCGGCAGGGTCGGCGGAAGAAATCAGCCCCAGCATTTT. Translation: CASTPGSGRVGGRNQPQHF.